These T cell receptor beta chains were read from a single sample in a study of cytomegalovirus exposure and HLA in healthy donors. Method: immunoSEQ multiplex PCR; TCRdb's copy keeps in-frame clones and lacks some. Of under 150,000 clones listed, more than 60% are singletons. Specimen: PBMCs. Every receptor here comes from a woman aged 40 to 55 in good health and CMV-seronegative. Each CDR3 is given with its conserved first and last residue. The D gene is left open where the match is weak. Not all rows give a size; the values are once, few, many and, for expanded clones, a class.

>TRBJ1-3|NA|16|TRBD1|TRBV5-1
TGCGCCAGCAGCCTAAAGGAACCGGGACAGGGAAACACCATATATTTT
CASSLKEPGQGNTIYF
>TRBJ2-4|NA|17|NA|TRBV7-9
TGTGCCAGCAGCCCTTGGCGGGGAGTGGGTTCCAAAAACATTCAGTACTTC
CASSPWRGVGSKNIQYF
>TRBJ2-3|NA|12|NA|TRBV6-1
TGTGCCAGCAGTTCCCAGGGGGATACGCAGTATTTT
CASSSQGDTQYF
>TRBJ2-7|NA|17|NA|TRBV27
TGTGCCAGCTTTCCCGGGACAACGACCGCGCGAGCCTACGAGCAGTACTTC
CASFPGTTTARAYEQYF
>TRBJ2-2|NA|14|NA|TRBV29-1
TGCAGCGTTGAACAGGCATCGAACACCGGGGAGCTGTTTTTT
CSVEQASNTGELFF
>TRBJ1-6|NA|15|NA|TRBV7-9
TGTGCCAGTAGCCCCGCGGGACCCGATAATTCACCCCTCCACTTT
CASSPAGPDNSPLHF
>TRBJ1-2|NA|16|TRBD1|TRBV11-2
TGTGCCAGCAGCTTAGATCAAGGGACAGGTATCTATGGCTACACCTTC
CASSLDQGTGIYGYTF
>TRBJ1-2|few|15|TRBD1|TRBV5-1
TGCGCCAGCAGCTTGGAGGGACAGGGCTCGGGAGGCTACACCTTC
CASSLEGQGSGGYTF
>TRBJ2-5|NA|18|NA|TRBV7-3
TGTGCCAGCAGCATCCACGCCGCGGGGCTAGCTGACCAAGAGACCCAGTACTTC
CASSIHAAGLADQETQYF
>TRBJ2-1|NA|17|TRBD2|TRBV5-4
TGTGCCAGCAGCTTGGGGCTAGCGGGAGTATCCCACAATGAGCAGTTCTTC
CASSLGLAGVSHNEQFF
>TRBJ2-3|NA|15|NA|TRBV27
TGTGCCAGCAGTTTATTCGGGGGTTTCGCAGATACGCAGTATTTT
CASSLFGGFADTQYF
>TRBJ2-6|few|19|NA|TRBV27
TGTGCCAGCGGTACGGGGGTTCTGGGCTTGAACTCTGGGGCCAACGTCCTGACTTTC
CASGTGVLGLNSGANVLTF
>TRBJ1-5|NA|14|NA|TRBV6-1
TGTGCCAGCGACGGGGGGGCATCGAGTCAGCCCCAGCATTTT
CASDGGASSQPQHF
>TRBJ1-1|NA|13|TRBD1|TRBV6-1
TGTGCCAGCAGGGGACAGGGTCGGACTGAAGCTTTCTTT
CASRGQGRTEAFF
>TRBJ1-1|NA|13|NA|TRBV29-1
TGCAGCGTTGGGGGCCTTATTGGGGCTGAAGCTTTCTTT
CSVGGLIGAEAFF
>TRBJ2-7|NA|15|TRBD2|TRBV7-9
TGTGCCAGCAGCCCTAGCGGGACAACCTTTGGCGAGCAGTACTTC
CASSPSGTTFGEQYF
>TRBJ1-1|NA|17|NA|TRBV5-1
TGCGCCAGCAGCTTGGATTGGGGGCGGGTGGTGAACACTGAAGCTTTCTTT
CASSLDWGRVVNTEAFF
>TRBJ2-5|NA|13|NA|TRBV2
TGTGCCAGCAAGAGGGACTACCAAGAGACCCAGTACTTC
CASKRDYQETQYF
>TRBJ2-5|NA|13|NA|TRBV18
TGTGCCAGCTCACCGGAGAGTTTGGAGACCCAGTACTTC
CASSPESLETQYF
>TRBJ2-3|NA|15|TRBD2|TRBV10-3
TGTGCCATCAGTGACACTAGCGGGAGTGCAGATACGCAGTATTTT
CAISDTSGSADTQYF
>TRBJ1-1|NA|12|NA|TRBV9
TGTGCCAGCAGCGAGTCCGGGACTGAAGCTTTCTTT
CASSESGTEAFF
>TRBJ2-5|NA|14|TRBD1|TRBV18
TGTGCCAGCTCACCGCCAACAGGGGGAGAGACCCAGTACTTC
CASSPPTGGETQYF